This TCR beta chain was recovered during a study of blood T cell repertoires in COVID-19. The germline V gene encodes CDR1 MNHEY and CDR2 SVGAGI. The CDR3 runs to 13 residues. Trimming took 6 bases from V and 1 from J, leaving 7 bases between them. Only in-frame clones appear in the TCRdb table, and some are missing; sequencing was by immunoSEQ multiplex PCR. The data show a few hundred thousand clones, about 82% seen once. Of note for this clone: This specimen includes other DNA sequences encoding the same CDR3.

This chain links TRBV6-5 with TRBJ1-3; TRBD1 might be the D (6 bases). Input material: peripheral blood. This sequence originates from a human donor in a cohort sampled during active COVID-19. The CDR3 here is CASSRGSGNTIYF. DNA for the CDR3: TGTGCCAGCAGCAGGGGTTCTGGAAACACCATATATTTT.